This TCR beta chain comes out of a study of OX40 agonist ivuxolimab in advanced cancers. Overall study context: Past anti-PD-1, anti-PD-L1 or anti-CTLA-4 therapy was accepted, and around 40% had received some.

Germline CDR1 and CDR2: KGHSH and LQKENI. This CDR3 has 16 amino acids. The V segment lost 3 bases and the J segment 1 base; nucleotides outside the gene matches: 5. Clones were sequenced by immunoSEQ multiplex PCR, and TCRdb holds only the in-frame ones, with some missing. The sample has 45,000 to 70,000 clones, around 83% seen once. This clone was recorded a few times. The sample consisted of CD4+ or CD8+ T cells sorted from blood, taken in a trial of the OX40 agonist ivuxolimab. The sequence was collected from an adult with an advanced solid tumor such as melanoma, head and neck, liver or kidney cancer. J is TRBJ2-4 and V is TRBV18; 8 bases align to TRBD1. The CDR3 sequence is CASSPPRTGAKNIQYF. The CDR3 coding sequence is TGTGCCAGCTCACCGCCCCGGACAGGGGCCAAAAACATTCAGTACTTC.